This T cell receptor beta chain was captured by sequencing in a study of regulatory T cells in long-lasting Graves disease (dated by TCRdb to 2020 to 2023). As for the study more broadly: Persistent Graves' disease meant more than 5 years of antithyroid drug treatment with TSH receptor autoantibodies that stayed positive. Peripheral blood TCR sequencing and RNA sequencing compared persistent Graves' disease patients with newly diagnosed Graves' disease patients. The study was conducted in China and was registered as a clinical trial. A total of around 35 samples underwent TCR sequencing, from about 13 patients with persistent Graves' disease and 20 or so patients with newly diagnosed Graves' disease. In the clinical cohort, patients with persistent Graves' disease had used antithyroid drugs for an average of about 10.3 years.

The time point label of this sample denotes: persistent/refractory GD, antithyroid drugs over 5 years with positive TRAb. RNA was extracted from PBMCs in TRIzol for both TCR sequencing and RNA sequencing. The diagnosis of Graves' disease was made according to American Thyroid Association guidelines. The patients came from an endocrinology department in Xi'an, China. From each patient, approximately 10 milliliters of peripheral blood was collected into an EDTA anticoagulant tube. PBMCs were isolated by Ficoll Paque Plus density gradient separation without further T cell sorting. An Agilent 2100 Bioanalyzer and agarose gel were used to check RNA quality, and a NanoDrop 2000 was used to measure RNA concentration. This clonotype came up many times. This clone's antigen is unknown. Per-nucleotide qualities are absent, and no much larger clonotype sits a single base away. Library construction relied on multiplex PCR. The instrument given in TCRdb is Illumina HiSeq 4000. CDR3 regions were amplified by Arm-PCR with iRepertoire HTBI primers to construct TCR beta libraries. Before sequencing, the PCR products underwent gel purification. Concerning the study's data processing: Gene usage analysis of CDR3 amino acid clonotypes relied on the 60 to 65 TRBV and 12 to 15 TRBJ segments identified across samples. COPE and FqMerger were used to merge filtered high-quality paired reads into contigs. Contigs were aligned with BLAST to IMGT TRBV, TRBD and TRBJ reference genes, and CDR3 was defined per IMGT. Any clonotype with a frequency above 0.1% was classified as a highly expanded clone. Shannon entropy served as the measure of repertoire diversity, while the Gini coefficient captured V-J evenness. A clonotype found in more than one individual was treated as public. TCRdb reprocessing: public reads trimmed at Q25 with fastp, clones called with MiXCR, in-frame beta chains kept. Rows with a matching CDR3 protein are joined into one entry that keeps the most common DNA and genes. TCRdb assigned the V and J calls; the authors' analysis was not used. For this sample the table gives approximately 440,000 distinct CDR3 sequences, of which 23% were detected only once. The ten most abundant clones make up around 26% of the sample.

What the authors observed across the whole study: More public clonotypes were shared among persistent patients (2,741) than among newly diagnosed patients (966). Lower TCR Shannon entropy and fewer highly expanded clones were observed in persistent Graves' disease patients than in newly diagnosed patients, which suggested clonal expansion. Only peripheral blood was studied, because thyroid tissue, the primary lesion, was inaccessible. Persistent disease showed preferential use of TRBV28, TRBJ1-2 and TRBJ2-5, whereas newly diagnosed disease favored TRBV20-1 and TRBJ2-1. Only the TCR beta chain was sequenced and analyzed. The small sample size was acknowledged by the authors as a limitation that may reduce accuracy.

The CDR3 spans 14 residues, from the cysteine through the phenylalanine. The kept DNA is CDR3 alone, 42 bases in frame from the first base. CDR1 MNHEY and CDR2 SMNVEV were looked up in the germline V gene (reference sequence). V has 6 bases trimmed and J has 1 base trimmed; junction bases matching no gene number 5. Here the chain combines TRBV27 and TRBJ2-5; 7 bases in between match TRBD1. The clonotype originates from a female donor with Graves disease. The input for sequencing was peripheral blood mononuclear cells (PBMCs), taken when the disease was refractory, from a patient treated with antithyroid drugs. The CDR3 protein sequence reads: CASRRWDSQETQYF. The nucleotide sequence is TGTGCCAGCAGAAGATGGGACAGCCAAGAGACCCAGTACTTC.